These 21 T cell receptor beta chains share one sample of origin, sequenced in a study of response to subunit inactivated influenza vaccine. TCRdb itself ran the RT-PCR reads through MiXCR, one entry per CDR3 protein. The sample includes roughly 650,000 distinct CDR3 sequences, 15% to 17% of them seen just once. Sequencing used PBMCs from blood, obtained about 11 days after vaccination. The source of these receptors is a man aged 50 to 59 who received an inactivated influenza vaccine.

This clonotype turned up a few times. The J gene is TRBJ1-5, the V gene TRBV20-1; no reliable D call. The CDR3 length is 15 residues. The V end was cut by 5 bases, the J end by 8 bases, with 22 bases between. Germline lookup yields CDR1 DFQATT and CDR2 SNEGSKA (reference sequence). Written as DNA, the CDR3 is TGCAGTGCTGATTCCGGGCGCCGGAATTTTGAGCCCCAGCATTTT. It codes for CSADSGRRNFEPQHF.

This clonotype has more than one count but fewer than ten. The V gene is TRBV7-9, the J gene TRBJ2-5; the D gene is possibly TRBD1 (5 bases). Germline V gene sequence: CDR1 SEHNR, CDR2 FQNEAQ (reference sequence). This CDR3 spans 14 amino acids. V was shortened by 5 bases and J by 5 bases, with 15 bases between the two germline ends. CDR3 DNA sequence: TGTGCCAGCAGCCATTCACAGAAGGGGGAGACCCAGTACTTC. Translating gives CASSHSQKGETQYF.

This clonotype showed up just a few times. The chain employs TRBV15 and TRBJ2-3, with D possibly called TRBD1 or TRBD2 (5 bases each). This CDR3 region has 17 residues. Germline assignment: CDR1 LNHNV and CDR2 YYDKDF (reference sequence). V was clipped by 0 bases and J by 2 bases, with 15 bases between them. CDR3 region: CATSRDHPGSFTDTQYF. The CDR3 DNA sequence: TGTGCCACCAGCAGAGATCACCCAGGGAGTTTCACAGATACGCAGTATTTT.

This clonotype occurred a few times. The V call is TRBV12-3 or TRBV12-4, the J call TRBJ2-4, with 8 nucleotides matching TRBD1. The CDR3 sequence is 15 residues long. Trimming took 5 bases from V and 5 from J; bases not matched to a gene: 8. For the CDR3, the DNA is TGTGCCAGCAGTGCCCACAGGGGGTTCGAAAACATTCAGTACTTC. Amino acid sequence: CASSAHRGFENIQYF.

In its sample, this clonotype was seen a few times. This chain uses TRBV12-3 or TRBV12-4 with TRBJ1-2; no clear D. Deletions cut 5 bases from V and 5 bases from J, with 24 bases between. The CDR3 is 17 residues long. This chain's CDR3 is CASSTARFGEGWYGYTF. The CDR3 DNA follows: TGTGCCAGCAGTACTGCCCGGTTTGGGGAAGGATGGTATGGCTACACCTTC.

This clonotype was observed many times. The rearrangement joins TRBV12-3 or TRBV12-4 to TRBJ1-5; D is unclear. V was trimmed by 4 bases and J by 7 bases, leaving 17 bases between them. This CDR3 has 15 residues. The CDR3 region has the DNA TGTGCCAGCAGTTCTCGGGCCCTTACGCTCCAGCCCCAGCATTTT. It translates to CASSSRALTLQPQHF.

The sample holds a few counts of this clonotype. V and J are TRBV5-1 and TRBJ2-5, with 10 bases identical to TRBD2. The CDR3 totals 16 residues. Trimming took 3 bases from V and 3 from J; bases not matched to a gene: 8. Germline V lookup: CDR1 SGHRS, CDR2 YFSETQ. CDR3 sequence reads: CASSSGLARAEETQYF. The CDR3 bases are TGCGCCAGCAGCTCGGGACTAGCGAGGGCGGAAGAGACCCAGTACTTC.

This clonotype has a handful of counts. This chain joins TRBV9 and TRBJ2-7; the match to TRBD1 covers 10 bases. Germline V gives CDR1 SGDLS, CDR2 YYNGEE. The length of the CDR3 is 16 residues. Germline trimming cut 0 bases from V and 7 bases from J; bases unmatched to any gene: 10. For the CDR3, the DNA is TGTGCCAGCAGCGTAGCTCTGTCCGGGACAGGGGATGAGCAGTACTTC. It specifies CASSVALSGTGDEQYF. Full variable domain (missing parts from reference TRBV9 and TRBJ2-7): DSGVTQTPKHLITATGQRVTLRCSPRSGDLSVYWYQQSLDQGLQFLIQYYNGEERAKGNILERFSAQQFPDLHSELNLSSLELGDSALYFCASSVALSGTGDEQYFGPGTRLTVT.

This clonotype was seen repeatedly, ten times or more. V usage is TRBV5-1 and J usage is TRBJ2-7; D remains unclear. The CDR3 loop spans 15 amino acids. Germline V gene lookup returns CDR1 SGHRS and CDR2 YFSETQ. V was trimmed by 4 bases and J by 10 bases, leaving 24 bases between them. The CDR3 region is CASSTIYTGPQRQYF. The CDR3 region has the DNA TGCGCCAGCAGCACAATATACACCGGGCCTCAAAGACAGTACTTC.

With respect to this clonotype: This could be a read error, since a much larger clone is one nucleotide away. This chain connects TRBV15 to TRBJ2-7, with D perhaps TRBD1 (5 bases). The germline CDR1 and CDR2 sequences are LNHNV and YYDKDF (reference sequence). V was clipped by 0 bases and J by 1 base, with 7 bases between them. The CDR3 is made up of 14 amino acids. CDR3 DNA: TGTGCCACCAGCAGAGATCAGGGATCCTACGAGCAGTACTTC. Amino acids: CATSRDQGSYEQYF.

V is TRBV5-1 and J is TRBJ2-2, with TRBD2 identical over 14 bases. After removal of 4 bases from V and 6 bases from J, the junction contained 8 bases not matched to a gene. Germline V gene lookup returns CDR1 SGHRS and CDR2 YFSETQ. The CDR3 runs 17 residues. CDR3: CASSPGPGLAGAGELFF. DNA of the CDR3: TGCGCCAGCAGCCCGGGCCCGGGACTAGCGGGAGCCGGGGAGCTGTTTTTT. The full variable domain, in which reference TRBV5-1 and TRBJ2-2 provide the parts outside the CDR3, is KAGVTQTPRYLIKTRGQQVTLSCSPISGHRSVSWYQQTPGQGLQFLFEYFSETQRNKGNFPGRFSGRQFSNSRSEMNVSTLELGDSALYLCASSPGPGLAGAGELFFGEGSRLTVL.

V usage is TRBV7-9 and J usage is TRBJ2-3; D unresolved. CDR1 SEHNR and CDR2 FQNEAQ come from the germline V gene (reference sequence). The CDR3 runs 17 residues. The germline V and J ends were trimmed by 5 bases and 0 bases, with 18 bases remaining between them. CDR3 coding DNA: TGTGCCAGCAGCGATAACCGAGGAAGACCTAGCACAGATACGCAGTATTTT. This encodes CASSDNRGRPSTDTQYF.

The chain recombines TRBV3-1 with TRBJ2-7; no firm D call. The V and J ends lost 1 base and 9 bases respectively, with 19 bases between them. The CDR3 has 15 residues. Germline V gene data show CDR1 as LGHDT and CDR2 as YNNKEL (reference sequence). CDR3 nucleotides: TGTGCCAGCAGCCAAGGGGATAGTTCCCCTGGCGTGCAGTACTTC. As protein: CASSQGDSSPGVQYF.

The chain employs TRBV29-1 and TRBJ2-7; D perhaps matches TRBD1 (6 bases). V gave up 4 bases and J gave up 5 bases, with 12 bases separating them. Germline values: CDR1 SQVTM, CDR2 ANQGSEA. There are 12 residues in the CDR3. The CDR3 spells CSVGPGGNEQYF. The CDR3 DNA reads as TGCAGCGTTGGGCCTGGGGGCAACGAGCAGTACTTC.

The chain couples TRBV29-1 to TRBJ1-2; the D is unclear. CDR3 length: 12 amino acids. Germline lookup yields CDR1 SQVTM and CDR2 ANQGSEA. The V end lost 4 bases, the J end lost 4 bases, and 10 bases lay between the germline ends. The CDR3 is CSVVTAVYGYTF. In nucleotides, the CDR3 is TGCAGCGTTGTAACAGCAGTCTATGGCTACACCTTC. Supplemented by reference TRBV29-1 and TRBJ1-2, the full variable domain reads SAVISQKPSRDICQRGTSLTIQCQVDSQVTMMFWYRQQPGQSLTLIATANQGSEATYESGFVIDKFPISRPNLTFSTLTVSNMSPEDSSIYLCSVVTAVYGYTFGSGTRLTVV.

This clonotype appeared many times. V is TRBV7-2 and J is TRBJ1-5; D may be TRBD1 (5 bases). The CDR3 is 13 amino acids. Trimming took off 3 bases at V and 3 bases at J, with 6 bases between the two ends. Germline V gene sequence: CDR1 SGHTA, CDR2 FQGNSA. CDR3 loop: CASSLGVNQPQHF. CDR3 DNA sequence: TGTGCCAGCAGCTTGGGGGTCAATCAGCCCCAGCATTTT.

This clonotype turned up a few times. The chain carries TRBV27 and TRBJ1-2, with D possibly matching TRBD1 (5 bases). V lost 4 bases and J 3 bases, leaving 9 bases between the germline ends. The germline V gene encodes CDR1 MNHEY and CDR2 SMNVEV (reference sequence). There are 13 residues in the CDR3. The CDR3 region is CASSYGTHYGYTF. The CDR3, as DNA: TGTGCCAGCAGTTACGGGACGCACTATGGCTACACCTTC.

J is TRBJ2-7 and V is TRBV11-2; possible D gene TRBD1, 6 bases. The germline V gene encodes CDR1 SGHAT and CDR2 FQNNGV. CDR3 size: 14 residues. The V end lost 3 bases, the J end lost 2 bases, and 11 bases lay between the germline ends. CDR3 residues: CASSFRQATYEQYF. CDR3 DNA sequence: TGTGCCAGCAGCTTCCGACAGGCCACCTACGAGCAGTACTTC.

The rearrangement links TRBV7-8 to TRBJ2-1; TRBD2 agrees at 9 bases. Losses at the gene ends were 5 bases for V and 0 bases for J; bases not matched to a gene: 11. From germline, CDR1 is SGHVS and CDR2 FQNEAQ. The length of the CDR3 is 18 residues. The CDR3 reads CASSLGLAGFRSYNEQFF. CDR3 DNA: TGTGCCAGCAGCCTAGGGCTAGCGGGATTTCGCTCCTACAATGAGCAGTTCTTC. Combining the CDR3 with reference TRBV7-8 and TRBJ2-1 gives the whole variable domain GAGVSQSPRYKVAKRGQDVALRCDPISGHVSLFWYQQALGQGPEFLTYFQNEAQLDKSGLPSDRFFAERPEGSVSTLKIQRTQQEDSAVYLCASSLGLAGFRSYNEQFFGPGTRLTVL.

There are many counts of this clonotype. The rearrangement uses TRBV4-2 and TRBJ2-1, with D hard to call. The CDR3 length is 14 residues. The germline V gene encodes CDR1 LGHNA and CDR2 YNFKEQ. The V end was cut by 4 bases, the J end by 5 bases, with 12 bases between. In DNA, the CDR3 is TGTGCCAGCAGCCTTAAGGTCCCTGACAATGAGCAGTTCTTC. This translates into CASSLKVPDNEQFF.

CDR3 nucleotides: TGTGCCAGCAGCAGTAGCAACGATGAGCAGTTCTTC. The encoded protein is CASSSSNDEQFF. The rearrangement uses TRBV7-9 and TRBJ2-1; D is uncertain. Per germline, CDR1 SEHNR and CDR2 FQNEAQ (reference sequence). CDR3 length: 12 amino acids. The V end was cut by 5 bases, the J end by 8 bases, with 10 bases between.